The TCR beta chain described here comes from a study of blood T cell repertoires in COVID-19. About the research overall: Some COVID-19 samples were acute and others convalescent; all came from the United States, Italy and Spain. The cDNA or gDNA used as material had been derived from T cells, B-cell-depleted T cells, or PBMCs.

Original analysis: Estimation of nucleated cell counts was performed using reference gene primer amplification. Produced via immunoSEQ multiplex PCR; TCRdb's table is partial and in-frame only. V and J calls and clone size are those listed in that table; D and trimming were worked out from the DNA. The profile shows more than 25,000 clones, roughly 87% of them singletons. This CDR3 has 16 amino acids. The V gene lost 2 bases and the J gene lost 3 bases, with 15 bases spanning the gap. Looked up from germline, CDR1 is MNHNY and CDR2 is SVGAGI (reference sequence). J is TRBJ2-3 and V is TRBV6-6; D might be TRBD2 (5 bases). The sequence derives from a man aged 60 to 75 with active COVID-19. The specimen sequenced was peripheral blood. CDR3 region: CASSYLRGEETDTQYF. For the CDR3, the DNA is TGTGCCAGCAGTTACCTCCGGGGAGAGGAAACAGATACGCAGTATTTT.